This T cell receptor beta chain was retrieved from a study of T cell responses to AZD1222 COVID-19 vaccine. Overall study results and limits: Among AZD1222 vaccinees, only six or seven were seropositive at baseline.

A word on this clone: Its antigen is not known.

Sequencing used immunoSEQ multiplex PCR; TCRdb keeps in-frame clones, though not all of them. The sample carries fewer than 150,000 clones, more than 85% recorded once. Trimming removed 3 bases from V and 8 bases from J; junction bases left unmatched: 15. This CDR3 region has 18 residues. Germline CDR1 is KGHSH and CDR2 is LQKENI. This chain uses TRBV18 with TRBJ1-6; the match to TRBD1 covers 8 bases. This sequence was found in an adult who received the AZD1222 COVID-19 vaccine. The sample in question was peripheral blood, obtained 28 days after the second AZD1222 dose. The CDR3, as DNA: TGTGCCAGCTCACCGCTTGGAATCGTACAGGGGGGAGATTCACCCCTCCACTTT. Amino acids: CASSPLGIVQGGDSPLHF.